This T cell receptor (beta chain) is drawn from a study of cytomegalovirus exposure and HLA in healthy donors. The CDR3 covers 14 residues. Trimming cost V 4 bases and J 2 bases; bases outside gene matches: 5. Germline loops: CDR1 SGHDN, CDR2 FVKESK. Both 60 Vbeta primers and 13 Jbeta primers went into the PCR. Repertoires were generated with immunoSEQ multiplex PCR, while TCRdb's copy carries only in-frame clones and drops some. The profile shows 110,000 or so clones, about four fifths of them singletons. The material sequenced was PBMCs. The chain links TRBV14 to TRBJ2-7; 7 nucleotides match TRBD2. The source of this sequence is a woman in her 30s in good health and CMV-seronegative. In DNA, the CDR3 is TGTGCCAGCAGCCCGGGACTATTTACCTACGAGCAGTACTTC. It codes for CASSPGLFTYEQYF.